This T cell receptor (beta chain) was observed in a study of tumor and adjacent non-tumor tissue in lung cancer. Study as a whole: Patients comprised about a dozen adenocarcinoma, a couple of squamous cell carcinoma and 1 small cell lung cancer.

Three rounds of nested PCR, following a modified ARM-PCR protocol, produced the TCRbeta library. Each CDR3 protein gets one entry after TCRdb re-called the multiplex PCR reads with MiXCR. The data show 100,000 or so distinct CDR3 sequences, 75% to 85% seen once. This sample's RNA came from whole unsorted tissue. More than 3 cm separated this lung sample from the edge of the tumor. V trimming: 1 base; J trimming: 5 bases; junction bases outside the gene matches: 11. CDR3 length: 16 residues. Germline V gives CDR1 DFQATT, CDR2 SNEGSKA (reference sequence). The chain joins TRBV20-1 to TRBJ2-5; TRBD1 matches at 9 bases. The source of this sequence is a man aged 55 to 70 with small cell lung cancer. Material: distant non-tumor lung tissue. This CDR3 reads CSARGTGALGAETQYF. The DNA of the CDR3 is TGCAGTGCTAGAGGGACAGGGGCCTTAGGGGCTGAGACCCAGTACTTC.